This T cell receptor (beta chain) was retrieved from a study of cytomegalovirus exposure and HLA in healthy donors. The study, taken as a whole, reports: Researchers reported in a later analysis that a missense DCLRE1C variant was tied to TCR beta V- and J-gene trimming. Among the most significant clusters, several appeared linked to common viral pathogens in a later analysis. Confirmation was obtained in vitro that three CMV-associated chains are specific for CMV antigens. Reportedly, diagnosis of cytomegalovirus status by the classifier showed high specificity and sensitivity.

The PCR had 60 Vbeta and 13 Jbeta primers. Produced via immunoSEQ multiplex PCR; TCRdb's table is partial and in-frame only. The table records about 160,000 clones, 65% to 70% of them present only once. This clone showed up just once. Its antigen is unidentified. This CDR3 is 14 amino acids long. Germline CDR1 SNHLY, CDR2 FYNNEI. V was shortened by 5 bases and J by 2 bases, with 13 bases between the two germline ends. This TCR derives from a woman aged 18-30 years in good health and CMV-seropositive. This sequence joins TRBV2 and TRBJ2-7; tentative D call: TRBD1 (5 bases). Material for sequencing was PBMCs. In DNA, the CDR3 is TGTGCCAGCAGTTACCAGGGTTCCCCCTACGAGCAGTACTTC. Translation: CASSYQGSPYEQYF.